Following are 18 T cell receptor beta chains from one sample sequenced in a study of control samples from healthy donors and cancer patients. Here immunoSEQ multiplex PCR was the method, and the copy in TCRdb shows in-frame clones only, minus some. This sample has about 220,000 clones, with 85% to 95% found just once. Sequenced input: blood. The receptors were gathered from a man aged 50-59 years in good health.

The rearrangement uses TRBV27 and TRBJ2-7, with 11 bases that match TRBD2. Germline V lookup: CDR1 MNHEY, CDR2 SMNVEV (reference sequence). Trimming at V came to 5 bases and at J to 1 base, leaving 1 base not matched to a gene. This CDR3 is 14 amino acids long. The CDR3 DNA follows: TGTGCCAGCAGTGGACTAGCGGGTTCCTACGAGCAGTACTTC. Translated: CASSGLAGSYEQYF.

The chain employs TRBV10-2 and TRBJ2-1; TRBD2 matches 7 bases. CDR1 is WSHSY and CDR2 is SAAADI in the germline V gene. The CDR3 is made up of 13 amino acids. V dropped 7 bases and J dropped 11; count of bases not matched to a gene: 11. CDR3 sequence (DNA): TGCGCCAGCAACGCTAGCGGAGGACTTAAGCAGTTCTTC. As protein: CASNASGGLKQFF.

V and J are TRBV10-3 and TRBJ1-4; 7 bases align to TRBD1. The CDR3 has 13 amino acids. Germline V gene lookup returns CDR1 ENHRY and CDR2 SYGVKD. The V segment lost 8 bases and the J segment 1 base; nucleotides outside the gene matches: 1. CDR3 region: CAIGDRTNEKLFF. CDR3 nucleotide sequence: TGTGCCATCGGGGACAGAACTAATGAAAAACTGTTTTTT.

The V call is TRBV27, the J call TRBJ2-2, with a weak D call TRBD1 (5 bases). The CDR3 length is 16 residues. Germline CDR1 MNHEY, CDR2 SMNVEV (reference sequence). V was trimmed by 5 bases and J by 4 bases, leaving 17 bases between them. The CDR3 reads CASSPWTSITTGELFF. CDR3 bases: TGTGCCAGCAGTCCTTGGACAAGCATCACCACCGGGGAGCTGTTTTTT.

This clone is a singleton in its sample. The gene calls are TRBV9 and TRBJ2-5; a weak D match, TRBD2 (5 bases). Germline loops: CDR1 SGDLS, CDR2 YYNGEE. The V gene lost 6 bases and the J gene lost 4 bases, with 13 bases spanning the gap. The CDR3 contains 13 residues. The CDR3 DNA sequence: TGTGCCAGCACCCGGGGTGCAGGAGAGACCCAGTACTTC. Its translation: CASTRGAGETQYF.

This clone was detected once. The CDR3 sequence: CASSRGQRPNSPLHF. Here the CDR3 DNA reads TGTGCCAGCAGCAGGGGACAGCGACCAAATTCACCCCTCCACTTT. The gene calls are TRBV7-9 and TRBJ1-6, with 7 nucleotides matching TRBD1. Germline CDR1 reads SEHNR; CDR2 reads FQNEAQ (reference sequence). The CDR3 length is 15 residues. V shed 5 bases, J shed 7 bases, and the junction held 8 bases outside the gene matches. Full variable domain (missing parts from reference TRBV7-9 and TRBJ1-6): DTGVSQNPRHKITKRGQNVTFRCDPISEHNRLYWYRQTLGQGPEFLTYFQNEAQLEKSRLLSDRFSAERPKGSFSTLEIQRTEQGDSAMYLCASSRGQRPNSPLHFGNGTRLTVT.

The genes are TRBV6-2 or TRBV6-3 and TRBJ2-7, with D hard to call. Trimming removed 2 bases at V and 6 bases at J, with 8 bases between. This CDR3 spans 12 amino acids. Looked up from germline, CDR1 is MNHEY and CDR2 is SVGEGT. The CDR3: CASSYGSGEQYF. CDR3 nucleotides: TGTGCCAGCAGTTACGGTTCGGGCGAGCAGTACTTC.

Here the CDR3 reads CASSLAWDRYNEQFF. CDR3 in DNA: TGCGCCAGCAGCTTGGCTTGGGACAGATACAATGAGCAGTTCTTC. The rearrangement uses TRBV5-1 and TRBJ2-1; 7 nucleotides line up with TRBD1. The trim removed 0 bases at V and 4 bases at J, leaving 4 bases unmatched. The length of the CDR3 is 15 residues. In germline, CDR1 is SGHRS, CDR2 YFSETQ.

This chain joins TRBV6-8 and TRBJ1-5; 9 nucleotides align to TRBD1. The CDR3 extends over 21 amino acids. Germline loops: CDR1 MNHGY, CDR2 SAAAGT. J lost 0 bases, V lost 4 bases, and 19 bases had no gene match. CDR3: CASSFPSAPGQGYDSNQPQHF. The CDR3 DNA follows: TGTGCCAGCAGTTTTCCCTCGGCTCCGGGACAGGGATACGATAGCAATCAGCCCCAGCATTTT.

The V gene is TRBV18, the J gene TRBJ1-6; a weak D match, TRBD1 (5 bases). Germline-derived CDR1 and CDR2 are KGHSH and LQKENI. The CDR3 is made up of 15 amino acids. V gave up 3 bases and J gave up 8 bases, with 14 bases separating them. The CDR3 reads CASSPGGGDDSPLHF. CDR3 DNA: TGTGCCAGCTCACCGGGTGGAGGGGACGATTCACCCCTCCACTTT.

The CDR3, as DNA: TGTGCCAGCAGTTTAGGGCCAGGGGGGTATCAGCCCCAGCATTTT. It is translated as CASSLGPGGYQPQHF. The chain has TRBV28 and TRBJ1-5, with 7 nucleotides matching TRBD1. The V gene end was trimmed by 2 bases and the J gene end by 5 bases; junction bases not matched to a gene: 6. Germline CDR1 MDHEN, CDR2 SYDVKM. This CDR3 comprises 15 residues.

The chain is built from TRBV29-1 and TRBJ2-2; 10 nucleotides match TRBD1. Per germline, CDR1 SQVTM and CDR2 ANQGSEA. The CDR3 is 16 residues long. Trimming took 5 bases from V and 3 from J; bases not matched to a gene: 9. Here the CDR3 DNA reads TGCAGCGTTCGATTCCCCGGGACAGGGGACACCGGGGAGCTGTTTTTT. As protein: CSVRFPGTGDTGELFF.

In DNA, the CDR3 is TGTGCCAGTAGTCCCTGGGACGGAGGTATGAACACTGAAGCTTTCTTT. As protein: CASSPWDGGMNTEAFF. The chain carries TRBV19 and TRBJ1-1; TRBD1 might be the D (5 bases). The germline V gene has CDR1 LNHDA and CDR2 SQIVND (reference sequence). The CDR3 consists of 16 residues. V was trimmed by 5 bases and J by 0 bases, leaving 16 bases between them.

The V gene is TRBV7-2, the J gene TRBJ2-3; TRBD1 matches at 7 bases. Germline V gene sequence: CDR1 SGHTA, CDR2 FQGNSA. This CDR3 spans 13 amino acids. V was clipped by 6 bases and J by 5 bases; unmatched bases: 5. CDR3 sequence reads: CASSVQGKDTQYF. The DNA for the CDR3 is TGTGCCAGCAGTGTACAGGGGAAAGATACGCAGTATTTT. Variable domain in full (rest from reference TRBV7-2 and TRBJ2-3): GAGVSQSPSNKVTEKGKDVELRCDPISGHTALYWYRQSLGQGLEFLIYFQGNSAPDKSGLPSDRFSAERTGGSVSTLTIQRTQQEDSAVYLCASSVQGKDTQYFGPGTRLTVL.

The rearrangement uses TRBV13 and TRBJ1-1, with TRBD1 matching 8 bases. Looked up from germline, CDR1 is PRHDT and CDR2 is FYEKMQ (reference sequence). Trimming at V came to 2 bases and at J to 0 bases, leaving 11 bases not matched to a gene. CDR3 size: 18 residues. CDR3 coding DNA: TGTGCCAGCAGCTTACCCCCGACAGGGGCCCCAATGAACACTGAAGCTTTCTTT. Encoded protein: CASSLPPTGAPMNTEAFF.

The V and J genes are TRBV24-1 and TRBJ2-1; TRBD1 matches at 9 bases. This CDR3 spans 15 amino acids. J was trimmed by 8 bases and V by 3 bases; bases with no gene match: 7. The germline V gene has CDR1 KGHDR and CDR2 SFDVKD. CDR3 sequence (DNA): TGTGCCACCAGTGATCCGAAGACAGGGGGGTATGAGCAGTTCTTC. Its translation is CATSDPKTGGYEQFF.

CDR3 sequence (DNA): TGCAGTGCTAGTTGGGGAAACAATCAGCCCCAGCATTTT. This gives the protein CSASWGNNQPQHF. This chain connects TRBV20-1 to TRBJ1-5; D is unclear. This CDR3 spans 13 amino acids. V was pared by 3 bases and J by 3 bases, with 9 bases between. Per the germline V gene, CDR1 is DFQATT and CDR2 is SNEGSKA (reference sequence).

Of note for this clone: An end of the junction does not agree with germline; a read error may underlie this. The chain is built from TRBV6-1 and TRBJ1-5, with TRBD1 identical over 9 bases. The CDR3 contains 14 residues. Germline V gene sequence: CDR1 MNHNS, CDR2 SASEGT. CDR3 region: CASREGQGRKPQHF. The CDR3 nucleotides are TGTGCCAGCAGGGAAGGACAGGGGAGAAAGCCCCAGCATTTT.